This T cell receptor (beta chain) was sequenced for a study of blood T cell repertoires in COVID-19. Overall study context: The cDNA or gDNA used as material had been derived from T cells, B-cell-depleted T cells, or PBMCs.

This study enrolled people aged roughly 18 to 89 from about two dozen US geographic areas. Here immunoSEQ multiplex PCR was the method, and the copy in TCRdb shows in-frame clones only, minus some. The table shows roughly 230,000 clones, with more than 75% occurring only once. This CDR3 region has 16 residues. Trimming cost V 5 bases and J 7 bases; bases outside gene matches: 12. Germline V gene sequence: CDR1 KGHSH, CDR2 LQKENI. The sample consisted of PBMCs or T cells enriched from blood (not recorded which). The sequence was obtained from a man in his thirties or forties in a cohort exposed to, infected with or recovered from COVID-19 (not recorded which). The V and J genes are TRBV18 and TRBJ2-7, with TRBD1 matching 12 bases. In DNA form, the CDR3 reads TGTGCCAGCTCAAAGGACTCCGGGACAGGGGGCTGGGAGCAGTACTTC. Translated, it gives CASSKDSGTGGWEQYF.